The next 20 T cell receptor beta chains were all read from a single sample in a study of shared clonotypes between healthy human individuals. Clones were read by immunoSEQ multiplex PCR, and TCRdb kept only the in-frame ones, dropping some. This table holds about a million clones, 60% to 80% found once. The source material was memory CD4+ T cells sorted from blood. Indicated subset: CD45RA-negative fraction. These receptors all come from a man between 18 and 35 years old in good health.

This chain connects TRBV6-6 to TRBJ1-4; D is undetermined. The CDR3 is made up of 13 amino acids. In germline, CDR1 is MNHNY, CDR2 SVGAGI (reference sequence). Trimming left V 0 bases short and J 10 bases short, with 9 bases between. The CDR3 DNA reads TGTGCCAGCAGTTACTCCGACCGAGGAAAACTGTTTTTT. Translation gives CASSYSDRGKLFF.

The chain links TRBV12-5 to TRBJ1-2; D is unresolved. CDR1 and CDR2 (germline): LGHNT, FRNRAP. The V end lost 6 bases, the J end lost 4 bases, and 12 bases lay between the germline ends. The CDR3 contains 13 residues. The CDR3 here is CASGALRAYGYTF. The CDR3 DNA is TGTGCTAGTGGGGCGTTAAGGGCCTATGGCTACACCTTC.

The genes are TRBV19 and TRBJ1-2; 11 bases align to TRBD1. The CDR3 runs to 15 residues. Per germline, CDR1 LNHDA and CDR2 SQIVND (reference sequence). The trim removed 6 bases at V and 8 bases at J, leaving 11 bases unmatched. The CDR3 DNA follows: TGTGCCAGTAGCGCCGCCGGGACAGGGGGAAGCGGCTACACCTTC. Residues: CASSAAGTGGSGYTF.

The chain recombines TRBV5-1 with TRBJ2-5; maybe TRBD1 (5 bases). Germline loops: CDR1 SGHRS, CDR2 YFSETQ. Trimming left V 3 bases short and J 3 bases short, with 9 bases between. The CDR3 has 13 amino acids. CDR3 in DNA: TGCGCCAGCAGCTCAGGGTTTGAAGAGACCCAGTACTTC. This encodes CASSSGFEETQYF.

As DNA, the CDR3 is TGTGCCAGCAGCGGCGGAGGACGGACCTATGGCTACACCTTC. It translates to CASSGGGRTYGYTF. The chain couples TRBV6-5 to TRBJ1-2; no clear D. Germline V lookup: CDR1 MNHEY, CDR2 SVGAGI. The CDR3 covers 14 residues. V shed 6 bases and J shed 4 bases, with 15 bases lying between them.

The chain carries TRBV30 and TRBJ2-7, with 7 bases aligning to TRBD2. The junction had 4 bases not matched to a gene; V was cut back by 0 bases and J by 2 bases. The CDR3 spans 14 residues. The germline V gene has CDR1 GTSNPN and CDR2 SVGIG (reference sequence). This CDR3 is CAWSVRGTTYEQYF. CDR3 bases: TGTGCCTGGAGTGTTCGCGGGACTACCTACGAGCAGTACTTC. Based on the CDR3 plus reference TRBV30 and TRBJ2-7, the full variable domain is SQTIHQWPATLVQPVGSPLSLECTVEGTSNPNLYWYRQAAGRGLQLLFYSVGIGQISSEVPQNLSASRPQDRQFILSSKKLLLSDSGFYLCAWSVRGTTYEQYFGPGTRLTVT.

The rearrangement links TRBV30 to TRBJ1-6; 8 bases agree with TRBD1. This CDR3 spans 17 amino acids. Trimming at V came to 5 bases and at J to 6 bases, leaving 15 bases not matched to a gene. Germline-derived CDR1 and CDR2 are GTSNPN and SVGIG (reference sequence). This chain's CDR3 is CAWGKGQQGAANSPLHF. Here the CDR3 DNA reads TGTGCCTGGGGGAAGGGACAGCAGGGGGCGGCTAATTCACCCCTCCACTTT.

This CDR3 is CASSAWTSGRAGELFF. DNA for the CDR3: TGTGCCAGCAGCGCTTGGACTAGCGGGAGGGCCGGGGAGCTGTTTTTT. The J gene is TRBJ2-2, the V gene TRBV5-4; 15 nucleotides agree with TRBD2. V lost 4 bases and J lost 6; bases outside the gene matches: 4. CDR3 length: 16 amino acids. Looked up from germline, CDR1 is SGHNT and CDR2 is YYREEE (reference sequence).

This chain links TRBV4-1 with TRBJ1-4; perhaps TRBD1 as D (6 bases). Germline V gene sequence: CDR1 MGHRA, CDR2 YSYEKL. This CDR3 region has 16 residues. V lost 1 base and J lost 6, with 15 bases in between. The CDR3 is CASSQVIWRTDEKLFF. The CDR3 nucleotides are TGCGCCAGCAGCCAAGTAATTTGGCGGACAGATGAAAAACTGTTTTTT.

Ten or more counts support this clone. V is TRBV5-1 and J is TRBJ1-5; D is unclear. The CDR3 contains 14 residues. Germline CDR1 reads SGHRS; CDR2 reads YFSETQ. With 5 bases removed from V and 9 bases from J, the gap between germline ends came to 18 bases. The CDR3 loop is CASRVDDASRPQHF. CDR3 nucleotide sequence: TGCGCCAGCAGAGTGGACGACGCAAGTCGGCCCCAGCATTTT.

This clone turned up a few times. The V call is TRBV6-5, the J call TRBJ1-2; TRBD1 might be the D (6 bases). Trimming took off 6 bases at V and 7 bases at J, with 15 bases between the two ends. The CDR3 has 13 amino acids. Germline V lookup: CDR1 MNHEY, CDR2 SVGAGI. Written as DNA, the CDR3 is TGTGCCAGCAGCCCGGGGGGGCTGGGTGGCTACACCTTC. Protein product: CASSPGGLGGYTF.

This sequence joins TRBV28 and TRBJ2-1; 10 bases line up with TRBD2. This CDR3 comprises 14 residues. With V trimmed by 11 bases and J by 2 bases, 6 bases remained unmatched. CDR1 MDHEN and CDR2 SYDVKM come from the germline V gene. The CDR3 spells CAGQRGGPYNEQFF. As DNA, the CDR3 is TGTGCCGGGCAGCGGGGGGGCCCCTACAATGAGCAGTTCTTC.

This chain joins TRBV14 and TRBJ1-5; TRBD1 is a possible D gene (6 bases). Germline V lookup: CDR1 SGHDN, CDR2 FVKESK. The ends were cut back, 3 bases at V and 3 bases at J, with 9 bases in the middle. The CDR3 is 14 residues long. The CDR3: CASSHTGSNQPQHF. The CDR3 coding sequence is TGTGCCAGCAGCCATACAGGGTCCAATCAGCCCCAGCATTTT.

This chain uses TRBV6-6 with TRBJ1-4, with D uncertain. V was cut by 0 bases and J by 8 bases, with 1 base left in between. The CDR3 spans 11 residues. CDR1 and CDR2 from the germline V gene are MNHNY and SVGAGI (reference sequence). The CDR3 loop reads CASSYSEKLFF. As DNA, the CDR3 is TGTGCCAGCAGTTACTCCGAAAAACTGTTTTTT.

Many counts were recorded for this clone. The V call is TRBV14, the J call TRBJ2-7, with D perhaps matching TRBD1 (6 bases). The V end lost 3 bases, the J end lost 4 bases, and 16 bases lay between the germline ends. The CDR3 is 15 amino acids. Germline loops: CDR1 SGHDN, CDR2 FVKESK. The chain's CDR3 is CASSQGWGLGYEQYF. CDR3 DNA: TGTGCCAGCAGCCAGGGCTGGGGGCTCGGGTACGAGCAGTACTTC.

In its sample, this clone was seen a few times. V gene TRBV11-2 combines with J gene TRBJ1-1; D is ambiguous. Germline V gene lookup returns CDR1 SGHAT and CDR2 FQNNGV. The CDR3 covers 13 residues. V gave up 0 bases and J gave up 3 bases, with 5 bases separating them. CDR3 nucleotide sequence: TGTGCCAGCAGCTTAGAAAGGGACACTGAAGCTTTCTTT. Translation: CASSLERDTEAFF.

The rearrangement links TRBV5-1 to TRBJ2-1, with 14 bases that match TRBD2. Per germline, CDR1 SGHRS and CDR2 YFSETQ. The V segment lost 3 bases and the J segment 6 bases; nucleotides outside the gene matches: 8. The CDR3 covers 17 residues. For the CDR3, the DNA is TGCGCCAGCAGCTCGACTAGCGGGGGGGCGCGGTCCAATGAGCAGTTCTTC. Protein product: CASSSTSGGARSNEQFF.

The rearrangement links TRBV6-6 to TRBJ1-5; 8 positions agree with TRBD1. The ends lost 4 bases at V and 7 bases at J; junction bases unmatched: 12. The CDR3 has 16 residues. Germline V gives CDR1 MNHNY, CDR2 SVGAGI (reference sequence). The CDR3 reads CASSWIRGRAGQPQHF. In DNA form, the CDR3 reads TGTGCCAGCAGTTGGATCAGGGGGCGGGCGGGGCAGCCCCAGCATTTT.

The sample holds a few counts of this clone. The rearrangement joins TRBV11-2 to TRBJ1-1; perhaps TRBD1 as D (6 bases). The CDR3 totals 13 residues. With 6 bases removed from V and 6 bases from J, the gap between germline ends came to 14 bases. The V gene's germline CDR1 is SGHAT and CDR2 FQNNGV. CDR3 sequence: CASSPTGPAEAFF. The CDR3 nucleotides read TGTGCCAGCAGTCCTACAGGGCCCGCTGAAGCTTTCTTT.

This clone was counted between two and nine times. The gene calls are TRBV27 and TRBJ2-5, with 8 bases aligning to TRBD2. Per germline, CDR1 MNHEY and CDR2 SMNVEV (reference sequence). V gave up 7 bases and J gave up 2 bases; unmatched junction bases: 6. The CDR3 extends over 14 amino acids. The DNA for the CDR3 is TGTGCCAGCAAGCGGCGGGGGGCACAAGAGACCCAGTACTTC. Translated: CASKRRGAQETQYF.